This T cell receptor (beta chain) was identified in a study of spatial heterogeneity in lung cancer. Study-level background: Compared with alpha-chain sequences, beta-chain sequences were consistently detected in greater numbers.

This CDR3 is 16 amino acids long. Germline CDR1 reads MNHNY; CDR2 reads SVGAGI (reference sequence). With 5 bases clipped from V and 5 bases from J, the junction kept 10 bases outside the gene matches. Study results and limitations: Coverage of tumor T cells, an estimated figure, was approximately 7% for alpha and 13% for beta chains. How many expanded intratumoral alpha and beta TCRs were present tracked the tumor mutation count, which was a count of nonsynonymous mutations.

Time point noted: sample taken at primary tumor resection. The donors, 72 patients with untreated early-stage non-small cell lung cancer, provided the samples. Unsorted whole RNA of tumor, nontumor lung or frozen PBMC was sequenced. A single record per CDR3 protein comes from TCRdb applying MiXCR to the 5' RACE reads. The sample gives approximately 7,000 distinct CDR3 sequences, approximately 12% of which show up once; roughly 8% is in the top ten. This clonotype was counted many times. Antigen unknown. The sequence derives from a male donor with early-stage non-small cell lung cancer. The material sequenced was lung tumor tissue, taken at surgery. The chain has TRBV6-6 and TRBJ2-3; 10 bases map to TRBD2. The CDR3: CASSPFGLAVGDTQYF. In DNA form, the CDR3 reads TGTGCCAGCAGTCCCTTCGGACTAGCGGTAGGAGATACGCAGTATTTT.